The sequence of this T cell receptor beta chain was determined in a study of CD8+ T cells in alopecia areata. Study-wide background: The drug, oral tofacitinib, was given to treated patients at 5 to 10 mg twice daily. The drug, tofacitinib, lasted 6 to 18 months, followed by 6 months off drug.

RNA was extracted and reverse transcribed into cDNA as the sequencing template. Sequenced by immunoSEQ multiplex PCR; TCRdb stores in-frame clones only, minus some. The data hold 180,000 or so clones, with about 67% observed a single time. General study points: Across lesional scalp, and particularly alopecia totalis/universalis, clonality surpassed that of normal scalp.

The investigators collected lesional scalp punch biopsies and peripheral blood from alopecia areata patients. As to this clone: The antigen remains unidentified.

The V gene lost 6 bases and the J gene lost 1 base, with 11 bases spanning the gap. CDR1 is SGHVS and CDR2 is FQNEAQ in the germline V gene. The CDR3 is 14 amino acids. The chain uses TRBV7-8 and TRBJ2-3; unclear D gene. The receptor was isolated from a human donor with alopecia areata. The sample consisted of CD8+ T cells sorted from blood, taken at week 0. The CDR3 nucleotides read TGTGCCAGCAGTATAACGGCGGGCACAGATACGCAGTATTTT. Amino acids: CASSITAGTDTQYF. The full variable domain, its missing parts supplied by reference TRBV7-8 and TRBJ2-3, is GAGVSQSPRYKVAKRGQDVALRCDPISGHVSLFWYQQALGQGPEFLTYFQNEAQLDKSGLPSDRFFAERPEGSVSTLKIQRTQQEDSAVYLCASSITAGTDTQYFGPGTRLTVL.